In this sample, the clone carrying this T cell receptor (beta chain) turned up many times. The data belong to a study of blood T cell repertoires in COVID-19. Under the authors' procedure: Amplification of reference gene primers provided the estimated nucleated cell counts. Profiling relied on immunoSEQ multiplex PCR, and the TCRdb table lists in-frame clones only, not all of them. V and J calls and clone size are copied from that table; D and trimming were computed from the DNA. Of some 210,000 clones listed, 84% were seen once; the top ten hold roughly 8%. There are 16 residues in the CDR3. V lost 5 bases, J lost 5 bases, and 9 bases stayed unmatched. Per germline, CDR1 SGHTA and CDR2 FQGTGA.

This chain links TRBV7-3 with TRBJ2-1; 10 nucleotides align to TRBD2. Specimen: peripheral blood. This sequence originates from a woman between 50 and 59 years old with active or convalescent COVID-19. The CDR3, as DNA: TGTGCCAGCAGCCCATTCCGAACTAGCGGGAACAATGAGCAGTTCTTC. Its translation: CASSPFRTSGNNEQFF.